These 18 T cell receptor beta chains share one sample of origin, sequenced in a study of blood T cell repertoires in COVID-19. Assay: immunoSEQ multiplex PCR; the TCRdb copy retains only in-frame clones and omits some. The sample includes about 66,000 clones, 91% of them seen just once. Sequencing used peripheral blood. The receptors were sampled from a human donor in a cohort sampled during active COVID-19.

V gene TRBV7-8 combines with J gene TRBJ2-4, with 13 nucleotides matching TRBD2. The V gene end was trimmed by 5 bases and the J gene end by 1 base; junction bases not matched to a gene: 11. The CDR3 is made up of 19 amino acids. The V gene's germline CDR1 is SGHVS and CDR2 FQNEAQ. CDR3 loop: CASSPGLAGERGAKNIQYF. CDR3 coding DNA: TGTGCCAGCAGCCCAGGACTAGCGGGAGAGAGGGGGGCCAAAAACATTCAGTACTTC.

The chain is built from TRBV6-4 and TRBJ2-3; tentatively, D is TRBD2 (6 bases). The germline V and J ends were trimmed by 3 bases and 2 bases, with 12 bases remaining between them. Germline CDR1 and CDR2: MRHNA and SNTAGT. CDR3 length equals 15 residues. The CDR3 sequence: CASSERSGPTDTQYF. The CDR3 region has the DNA TGTGCCAGCAGTGAAAGAAGCGGGCCCACAGATACGCAGTATTTT.

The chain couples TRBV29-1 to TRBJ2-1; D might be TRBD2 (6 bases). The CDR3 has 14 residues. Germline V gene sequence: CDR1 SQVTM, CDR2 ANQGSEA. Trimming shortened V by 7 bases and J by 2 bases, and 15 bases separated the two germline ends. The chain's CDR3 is CSAVADSTYNEQFF. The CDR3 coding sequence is TGCAGCGCTGTAGCGGATTCAACCTACAATGAGCAGTTCTTC.

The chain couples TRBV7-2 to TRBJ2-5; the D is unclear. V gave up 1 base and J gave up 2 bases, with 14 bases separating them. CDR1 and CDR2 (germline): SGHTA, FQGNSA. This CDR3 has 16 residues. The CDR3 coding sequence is TGTGCCAGCAGCTTAGGGGCTCTTCCCAATCAAGAGACCCAGTACTTC. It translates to CASSLGALPNQETQYF.

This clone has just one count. DNA for the CDR3: TGTGCCAGTAGTACGGCCGGGACAGCACAAGAGACCCAGTACTTC. Amino acids: CASSTAGTAQETQYF. The chain combines TRBV19 with TRBJ2-5; 7 bases are a match to TRBD1. The J segment lost 2 bases and the V segment lost 4 bases, leaving 7 bases of the junction unmatched. CDR1 LNHDA and CDR2 SQIVND come from the germline V gene (reference sequence). The CDR3 is 15 amino acids. The full variable domain, its missing parts supplied by reference TRBV19 and TRBJ2-5, is DGGITQSPKYLFRKEGQNVTLSCEQNLNHDAMYWYRQDPGQGLRLIYYSQIVNDFQKGDIAEGYSVSREKKESFPLTVTSAQKNPTAFYLCASSTAGTAQETQYFGPGTRLLVL.

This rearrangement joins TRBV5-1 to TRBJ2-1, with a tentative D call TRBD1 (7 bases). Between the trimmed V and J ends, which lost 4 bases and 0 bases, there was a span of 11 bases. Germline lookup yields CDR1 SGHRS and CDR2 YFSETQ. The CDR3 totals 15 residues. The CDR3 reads CASSPGDSSYNEQFF. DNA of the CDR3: TGCGCCAGCAGCCCGGGGGACAGCTCCTACAATGAGCAGTTCTTC.

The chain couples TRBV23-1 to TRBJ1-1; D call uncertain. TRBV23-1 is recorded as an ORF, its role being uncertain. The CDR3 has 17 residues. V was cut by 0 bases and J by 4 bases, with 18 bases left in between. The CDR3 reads CASSQSGVFGDPTEAFF. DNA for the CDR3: TGCGCCAGCAGTCAATCTGGGGTGTTCGGGGATCCCACTGAAGCTTTCTTT.

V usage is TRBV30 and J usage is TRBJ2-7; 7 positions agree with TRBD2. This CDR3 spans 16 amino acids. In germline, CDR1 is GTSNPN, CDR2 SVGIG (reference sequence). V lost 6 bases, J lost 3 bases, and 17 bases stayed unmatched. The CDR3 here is CACSLEGGRLYYEQYF. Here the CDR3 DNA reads TGTGCCTGTTCCCTCGAGGGCGGGAGACTTTACTACGAGCAGTACTTC.

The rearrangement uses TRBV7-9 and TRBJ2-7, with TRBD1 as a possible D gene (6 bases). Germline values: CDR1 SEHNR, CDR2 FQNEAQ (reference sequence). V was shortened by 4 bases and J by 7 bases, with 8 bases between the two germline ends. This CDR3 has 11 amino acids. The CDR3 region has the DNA TGTGCCAGCAGCTACCAGGGGGAGCAGTACTTC. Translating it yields CASSYQGEQYF.

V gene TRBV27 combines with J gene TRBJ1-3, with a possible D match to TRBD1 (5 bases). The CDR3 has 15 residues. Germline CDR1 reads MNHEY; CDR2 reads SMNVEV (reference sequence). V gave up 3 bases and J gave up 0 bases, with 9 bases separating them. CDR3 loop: CASSFGGSSGNTIYF. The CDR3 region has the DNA TGTGCCAGCAGTTTCGGGGGAAGCTCTGGAAACACCATATATTTT.

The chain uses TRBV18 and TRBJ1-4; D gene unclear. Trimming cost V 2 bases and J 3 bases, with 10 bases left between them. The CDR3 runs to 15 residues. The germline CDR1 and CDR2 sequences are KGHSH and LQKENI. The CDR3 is CASSPIGEPNEKLFF. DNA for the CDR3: TGTGCCAGCTCACCAATAGGAGAGCCTAATGAAAAACTGTTTTTT.

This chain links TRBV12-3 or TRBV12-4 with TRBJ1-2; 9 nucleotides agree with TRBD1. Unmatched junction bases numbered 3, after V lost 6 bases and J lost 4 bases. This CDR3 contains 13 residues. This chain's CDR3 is CASSPTGGYGYTF. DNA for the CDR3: TGTGCCAGCAGCCCGACAGGGGGCTATGGCTACACCTTC.

CDR3 in amino acids: CASRRLAESYEQYF. CDR3 nucleotide sequence: TGCGCCAGCCGGAGACTAGCGGAATCCTACGAGCAGTACTTC. The rearrangement joins TRBV5-1 to TRBJ2-7; 9 positions match TRBD2. Losses at the gene ends were 7 bases for V and 1 base for J; bases not matched to a gene: 6. In germline, CDR1 is SGHRS, CDR2 YFSETQ. The CDR3 totals 14 residues.

The CDR3 protein is CASSESAYEQYF. Here the CDR3 DNA reads TGTGCCAGCAGTGAATCGGCCTACGAGCAGTACTTC. The chain employs TRBV25-1 and TRBJ2-7; D remains unclear. Deletions cut 1 base from V and 2 bases from J, with 3 bases between. CDR3 length equals 12 residues. Germline-derived CDR1 and CDR2 are MGHDK and SYGVNS.

The CDR3 DNA is TGTGCCAGCAGCTCACAGGTGAACACTGAAGCTTTCTTT. Amino acids: CASSSQVNTEAFF. V gene TRBV7-9 combines with J gene TRBJ1-1; possibly TRBD1 for D (5 bases). The length of the CDR3 is 13 residues. Germline lookup yields CDR1 SEHNR and CDR2 FQNEAQ (reference sequence). V lost 4 bases and J 0 bases, leaving 6 bases between the germline ends. Complete variable domain (other parts from reference TRBV7-9 and TRBJ1-1): DTGVSQNPRHKITKRGQNVTFRCDPISEHNRLYWYRQTLGQGPEFLTYFQNEAQLEKSRLLSDRFSAERPKGSFSTLEIQRTEQGDSAMYLCASSSQVNTEAFFGQGTRLTVV.

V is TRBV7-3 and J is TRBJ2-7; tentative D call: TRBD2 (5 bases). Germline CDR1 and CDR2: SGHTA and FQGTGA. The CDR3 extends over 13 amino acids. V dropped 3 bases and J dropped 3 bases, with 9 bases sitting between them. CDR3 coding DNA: TGTGCCAGCAGCTTCAGCGGAAGCTACGAGCAGTACTTC. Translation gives CASSFSGSYEQYF.

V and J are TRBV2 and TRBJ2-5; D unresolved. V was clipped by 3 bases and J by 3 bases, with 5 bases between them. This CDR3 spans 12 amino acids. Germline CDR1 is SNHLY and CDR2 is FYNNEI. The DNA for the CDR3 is TGTGCCAGCAGTGACCCTAAAGAGACCCAGTACTTC. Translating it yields CASSDPKETQYF. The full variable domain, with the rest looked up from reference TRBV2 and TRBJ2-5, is EPEVTQTPSHQVTQMGQEVILRCVPISNHLYFYWYRQILGQKVEFLVSFYNNEISEKSEIFDDQFSVERPDGSNFTLKIRSTKLEDSAMYFCASSDPKETQYFGPGTRLLVL.

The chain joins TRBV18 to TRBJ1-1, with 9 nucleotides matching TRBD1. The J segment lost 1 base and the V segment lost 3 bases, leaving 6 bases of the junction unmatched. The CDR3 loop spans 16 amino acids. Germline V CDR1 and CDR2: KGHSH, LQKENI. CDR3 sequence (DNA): TGTGCCAGCTCACCGATACGACAGGGGGGGAACACTGAAGCTTTCTTT. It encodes CASSPIRQGGNTEAFF. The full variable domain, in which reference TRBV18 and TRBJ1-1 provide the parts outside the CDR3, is NAGVMQNPRHLVRRRGQEARLRCSPMKGHSHVYWYRQLPEEGLKFMVYLQKENIIDESGMPKERFSAEFPKEGPSILRIQQVVRGDSAAYFCASSPIRQGGNTEAFFGQGTRLTVV.